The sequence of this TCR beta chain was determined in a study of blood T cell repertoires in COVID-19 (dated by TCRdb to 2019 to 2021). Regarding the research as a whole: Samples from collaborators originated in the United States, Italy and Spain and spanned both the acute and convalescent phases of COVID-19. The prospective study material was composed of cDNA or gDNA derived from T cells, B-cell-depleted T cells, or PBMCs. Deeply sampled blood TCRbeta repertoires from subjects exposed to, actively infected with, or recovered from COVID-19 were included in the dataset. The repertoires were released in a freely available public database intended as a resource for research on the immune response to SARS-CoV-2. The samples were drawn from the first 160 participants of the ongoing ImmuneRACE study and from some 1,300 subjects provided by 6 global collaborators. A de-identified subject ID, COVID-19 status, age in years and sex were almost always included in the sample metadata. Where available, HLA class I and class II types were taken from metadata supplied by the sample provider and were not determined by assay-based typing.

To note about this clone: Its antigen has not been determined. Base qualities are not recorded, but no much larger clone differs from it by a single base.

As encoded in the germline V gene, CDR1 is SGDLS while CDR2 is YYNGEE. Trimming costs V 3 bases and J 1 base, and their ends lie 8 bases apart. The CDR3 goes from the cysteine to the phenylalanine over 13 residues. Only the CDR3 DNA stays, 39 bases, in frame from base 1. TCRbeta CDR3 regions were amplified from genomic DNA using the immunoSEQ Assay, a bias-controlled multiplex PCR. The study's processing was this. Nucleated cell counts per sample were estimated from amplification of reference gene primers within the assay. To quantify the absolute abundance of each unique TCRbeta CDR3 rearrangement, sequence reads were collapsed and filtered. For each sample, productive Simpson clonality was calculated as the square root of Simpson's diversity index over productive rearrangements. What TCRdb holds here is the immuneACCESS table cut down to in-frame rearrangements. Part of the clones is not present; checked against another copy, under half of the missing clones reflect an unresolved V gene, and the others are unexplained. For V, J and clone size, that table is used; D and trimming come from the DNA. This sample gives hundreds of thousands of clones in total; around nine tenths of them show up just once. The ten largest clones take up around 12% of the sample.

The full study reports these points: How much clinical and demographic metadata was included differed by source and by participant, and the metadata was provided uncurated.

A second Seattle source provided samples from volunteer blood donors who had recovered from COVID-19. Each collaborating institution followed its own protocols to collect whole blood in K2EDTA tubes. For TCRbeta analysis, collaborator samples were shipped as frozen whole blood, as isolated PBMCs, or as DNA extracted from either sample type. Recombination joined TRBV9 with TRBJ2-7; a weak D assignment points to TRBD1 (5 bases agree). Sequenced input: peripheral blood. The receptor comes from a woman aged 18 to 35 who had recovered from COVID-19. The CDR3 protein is CASSGGRSYEQYF. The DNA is TGTGCCAGCAGCGGGGGCAGATCCTACGAGCAGTACTTC.